The source of this T cell receptor beta chain is a study of persistence of HIV-infected CD4 T cells. A remark on this clone: The antigen remains unidentified.

Overall study findings and caveats: Rare CMV-responding cells carrying HIV-1 proviruses were not analyzed separately for TCR. TCRbeta richness was lower in CMV- and Gag-responding cells than in anti-CD3/anti-CD28-responding cells.

This was the immunoSEQ version 4 assay in survey mode. Genomic DNA was diluted to 10 ng/uL, up to 1 ug per sample. Sequenced by immunoSEQ multiplex PCR; TCRdb stores in-frame clones only, minus some. The table records under 50,000 clones, approximately 91% of them present only once. This nonspecific control used anti-CD3/anti-CD28 bead stimulation of CD4+ T cells. Responding CD4+ T cells were sorted by upregulation of both CD40 ligand and CD69. CDR1 and CDR2 from the germline V gene are LGHDT and YNNKEL (reference sequence). Deletions cut 1 base from V and 6 bases from J, with 12 bases between. The CDR3 runs 14 residues.

V is TRBV3-1 (or the pseudogene TRBV3-2) and J is TRBJ2-5; D unresolved. Here the sequenced sample was CD4+ T cells sorted from PBMCs after roughly 20-hour stimulation, taken from a patient who received antiretroviral therapy. The receptor comes from an adult man with HIV who was CMV-seropositive. CDR3 DNA: TGTGCCAGCAGCCAAGGGGCAGGTTTGCAGACCCAGTACTTC. This translates into CASSQGAGLQTQYF.